The clone carrying this T cell receptor (beta chain) was detected many times. The antigen remains undetermined. Time point here: newly diagnosed GD, antithyroid drugs for less than 3 months. RNA isolated from PBMCs was used to make the TCR library. The CDR3 totals 17 residues. Germline V CDR1 and CDR2: LGHDT, YNNKEL (reference sequence). Trimming pared 0 bases from V and 1 base from J, leaving 14 bases between. Combining iRepertoire HTBI primers with Arm-PCR of CDR3 regions, the authors built TCR beta libraries. TCRdb called the multiplex PCR reads again in MiXCR, with one record for every CDR3 protein. This table has around 500,000 distinct CDR3 sequences, about 12% appearing once. The entry originates in a study of regulatory T cells in long-lasting Graves disease. Study findings and constraints: TRBV28, TRBJ1-2 and TRBJ2-5 emerged as the favored segments in persistent disease. Persistent patients shared more public clonotypes (under 3,000) than newly diagnosed patients (about 940).

The sample was also linked to a second study, of T cells in Graves' hyperthyroidism and ophthalmopathy. As that report states: The study enrolled patients aged 18 to 65 with newly diagnosed hyperthyroidism of under 2 months' duration. First-round RT-PCR of the TCR CDR3 relied on the HTBI primer set.

The rearrangement joins TRBV3-1 to TRBJ2-3; D gene unclear. The clonotype originates from a young woman with Graves disease. This specimen consisted of peripheral blood mononuclear cells (PBMCs), obtained at new diagnosis, from a patient treated with antithyroid drugs. CDR3 nucleotides: TGTGCCAGCAGCCAAGATTTGGGGTCTGGTGGCACAGATACGCAGTATTTT. Amino acids: CASSQDLGSGGTDTQYF.